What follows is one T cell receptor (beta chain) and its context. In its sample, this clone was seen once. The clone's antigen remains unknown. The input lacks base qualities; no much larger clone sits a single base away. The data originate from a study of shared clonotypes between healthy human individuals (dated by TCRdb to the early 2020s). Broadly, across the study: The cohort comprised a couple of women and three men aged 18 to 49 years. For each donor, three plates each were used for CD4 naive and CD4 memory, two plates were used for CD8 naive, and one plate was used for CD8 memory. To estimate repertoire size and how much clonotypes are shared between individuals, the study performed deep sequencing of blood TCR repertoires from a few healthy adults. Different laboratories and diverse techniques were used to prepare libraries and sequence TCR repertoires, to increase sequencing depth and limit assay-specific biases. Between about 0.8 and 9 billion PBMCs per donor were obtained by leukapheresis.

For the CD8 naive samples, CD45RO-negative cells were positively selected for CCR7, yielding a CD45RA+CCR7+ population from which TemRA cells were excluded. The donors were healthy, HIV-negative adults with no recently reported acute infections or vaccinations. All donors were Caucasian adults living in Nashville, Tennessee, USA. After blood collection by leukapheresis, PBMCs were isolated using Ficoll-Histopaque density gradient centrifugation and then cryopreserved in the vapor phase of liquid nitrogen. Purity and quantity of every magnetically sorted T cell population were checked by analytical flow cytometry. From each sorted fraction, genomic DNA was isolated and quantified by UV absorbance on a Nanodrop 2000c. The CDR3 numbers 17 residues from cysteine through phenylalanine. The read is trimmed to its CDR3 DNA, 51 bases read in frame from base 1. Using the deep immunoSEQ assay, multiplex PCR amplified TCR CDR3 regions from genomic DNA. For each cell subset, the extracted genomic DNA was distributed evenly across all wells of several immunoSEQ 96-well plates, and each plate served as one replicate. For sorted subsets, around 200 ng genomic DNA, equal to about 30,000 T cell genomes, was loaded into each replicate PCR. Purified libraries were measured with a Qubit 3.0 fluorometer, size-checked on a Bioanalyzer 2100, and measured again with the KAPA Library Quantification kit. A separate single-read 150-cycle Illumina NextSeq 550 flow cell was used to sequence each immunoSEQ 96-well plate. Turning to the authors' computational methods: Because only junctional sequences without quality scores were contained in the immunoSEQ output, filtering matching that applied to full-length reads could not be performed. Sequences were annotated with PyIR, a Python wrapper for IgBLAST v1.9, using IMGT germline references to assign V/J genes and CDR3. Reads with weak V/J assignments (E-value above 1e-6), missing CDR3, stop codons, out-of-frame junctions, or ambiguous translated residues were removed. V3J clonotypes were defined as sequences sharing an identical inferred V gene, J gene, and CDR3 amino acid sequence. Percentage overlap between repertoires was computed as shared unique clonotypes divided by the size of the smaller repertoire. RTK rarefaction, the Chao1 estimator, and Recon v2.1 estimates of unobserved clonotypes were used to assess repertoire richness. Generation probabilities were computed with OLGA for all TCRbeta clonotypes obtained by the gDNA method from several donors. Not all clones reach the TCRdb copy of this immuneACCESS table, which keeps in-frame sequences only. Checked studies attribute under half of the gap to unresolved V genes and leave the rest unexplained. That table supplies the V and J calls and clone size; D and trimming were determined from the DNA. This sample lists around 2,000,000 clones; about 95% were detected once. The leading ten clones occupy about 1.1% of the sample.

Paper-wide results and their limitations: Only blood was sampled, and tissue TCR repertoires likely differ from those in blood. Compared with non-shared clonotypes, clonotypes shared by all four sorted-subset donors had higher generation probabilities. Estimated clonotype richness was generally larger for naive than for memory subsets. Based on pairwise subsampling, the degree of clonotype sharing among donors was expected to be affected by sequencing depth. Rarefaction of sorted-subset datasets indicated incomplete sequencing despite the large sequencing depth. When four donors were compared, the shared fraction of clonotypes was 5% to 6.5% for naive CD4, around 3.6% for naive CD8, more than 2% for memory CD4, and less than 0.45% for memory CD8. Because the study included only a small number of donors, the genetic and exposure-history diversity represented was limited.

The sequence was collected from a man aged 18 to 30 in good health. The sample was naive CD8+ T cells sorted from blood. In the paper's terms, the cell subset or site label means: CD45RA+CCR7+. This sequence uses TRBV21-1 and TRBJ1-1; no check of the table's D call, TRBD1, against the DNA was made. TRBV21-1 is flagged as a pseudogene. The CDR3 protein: CASSKGKTGQENTEAFF. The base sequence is TGTGCCAGCAGCAAAGGAAAGACAGGACAGGAGAACACTGAAGCTTTCTTT.